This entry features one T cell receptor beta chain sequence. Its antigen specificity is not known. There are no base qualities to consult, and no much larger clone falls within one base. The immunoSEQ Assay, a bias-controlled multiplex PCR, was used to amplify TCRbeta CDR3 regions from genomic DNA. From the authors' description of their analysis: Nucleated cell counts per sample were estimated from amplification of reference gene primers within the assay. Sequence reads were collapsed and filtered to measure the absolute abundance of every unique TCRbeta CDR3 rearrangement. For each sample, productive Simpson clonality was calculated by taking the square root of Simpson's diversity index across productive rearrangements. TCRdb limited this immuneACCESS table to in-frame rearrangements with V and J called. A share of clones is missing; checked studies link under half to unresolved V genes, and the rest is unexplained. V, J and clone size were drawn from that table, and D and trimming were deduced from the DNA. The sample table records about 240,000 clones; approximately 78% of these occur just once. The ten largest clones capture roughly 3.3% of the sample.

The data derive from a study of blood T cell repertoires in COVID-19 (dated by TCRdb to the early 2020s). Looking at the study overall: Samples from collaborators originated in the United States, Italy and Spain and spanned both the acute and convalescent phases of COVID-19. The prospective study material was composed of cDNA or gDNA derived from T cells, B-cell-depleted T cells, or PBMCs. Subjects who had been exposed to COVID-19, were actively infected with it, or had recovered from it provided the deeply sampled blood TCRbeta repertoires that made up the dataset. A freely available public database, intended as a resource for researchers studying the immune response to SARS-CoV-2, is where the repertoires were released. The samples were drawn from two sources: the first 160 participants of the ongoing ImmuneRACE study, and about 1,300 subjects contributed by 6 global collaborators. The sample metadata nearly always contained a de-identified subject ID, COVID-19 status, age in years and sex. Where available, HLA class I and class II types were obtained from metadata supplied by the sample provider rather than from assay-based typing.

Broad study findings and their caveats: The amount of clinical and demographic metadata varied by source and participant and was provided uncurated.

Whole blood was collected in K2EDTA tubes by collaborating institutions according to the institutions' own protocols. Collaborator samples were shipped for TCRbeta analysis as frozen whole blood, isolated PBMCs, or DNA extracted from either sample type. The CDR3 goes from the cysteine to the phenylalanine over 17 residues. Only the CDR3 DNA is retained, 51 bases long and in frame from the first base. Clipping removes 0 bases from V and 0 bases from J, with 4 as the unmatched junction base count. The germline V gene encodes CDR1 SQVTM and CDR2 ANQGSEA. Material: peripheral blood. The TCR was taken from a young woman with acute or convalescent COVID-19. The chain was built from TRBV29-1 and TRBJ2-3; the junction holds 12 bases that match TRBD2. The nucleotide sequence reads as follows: TGCAGCGTTGAAGATCCTAGCGGGAGGGGGAGCACAGATACGCAGTATTTT. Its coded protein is CSVEDPSGRGSTDTQYF.